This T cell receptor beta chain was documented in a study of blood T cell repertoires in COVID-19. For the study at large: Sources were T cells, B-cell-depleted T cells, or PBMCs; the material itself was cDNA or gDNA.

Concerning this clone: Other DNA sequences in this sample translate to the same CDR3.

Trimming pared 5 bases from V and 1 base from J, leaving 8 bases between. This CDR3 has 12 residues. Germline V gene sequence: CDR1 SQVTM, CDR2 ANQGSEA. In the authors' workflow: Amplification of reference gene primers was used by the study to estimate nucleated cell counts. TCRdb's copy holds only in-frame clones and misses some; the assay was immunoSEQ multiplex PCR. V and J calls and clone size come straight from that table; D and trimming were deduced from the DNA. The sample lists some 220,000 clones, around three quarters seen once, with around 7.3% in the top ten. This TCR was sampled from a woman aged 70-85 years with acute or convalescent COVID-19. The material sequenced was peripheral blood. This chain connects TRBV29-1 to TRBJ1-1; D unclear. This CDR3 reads CSVHRGNTEAFF. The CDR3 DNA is TGCAGCGTTCATCGGGGGAACACTGAAGCTTTCTTT.